The clone carrying this TCR beta chain was counted ten times or more. These data come from a study of blood T cells in healthy people across ages. Germline lookup yields CDR1 ENHRY and CDR2 SYGVKD. The V segment lost 8 bases and the J segment 5 bases; nucleotides outside the gene matches: 5. The CDR3 length is 13 residues. PCR was performed a second time for about 7 to 11 cycles using a sample-barcoded 5' primer and a J-beta primer mix. TCRdb reprocessed the 5' RACE reads via MiXCR and lists one record per CDR3 protein. The sample lists 850,000 or so distinct CDR3 sequences; roughly 26% were seen once.

The chain couples TRBV10-3 to TRBJ2-5, with 10 bases lining up with TRBD2. The clonotype was recovered from an elderly woman in good health. Material for sequencing was blood. The CDR3 region has the DNA TGTGCCATCGGAGCGGGGGGGCCGGAGACCCAGTACTTC. Its protein is CAIGAGGPETQYF.